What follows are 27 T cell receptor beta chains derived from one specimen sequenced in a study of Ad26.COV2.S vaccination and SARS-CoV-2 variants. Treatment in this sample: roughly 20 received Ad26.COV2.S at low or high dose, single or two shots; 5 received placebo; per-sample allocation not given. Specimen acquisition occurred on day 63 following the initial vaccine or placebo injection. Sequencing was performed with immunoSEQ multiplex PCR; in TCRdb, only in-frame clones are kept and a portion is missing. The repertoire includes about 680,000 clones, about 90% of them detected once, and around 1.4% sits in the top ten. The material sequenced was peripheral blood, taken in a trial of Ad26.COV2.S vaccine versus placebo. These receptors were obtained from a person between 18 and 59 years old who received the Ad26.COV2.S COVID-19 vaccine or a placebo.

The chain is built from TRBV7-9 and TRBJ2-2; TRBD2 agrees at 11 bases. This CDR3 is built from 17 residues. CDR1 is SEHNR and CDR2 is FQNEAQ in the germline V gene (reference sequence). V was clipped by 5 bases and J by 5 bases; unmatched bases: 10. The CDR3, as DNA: TGTGCCAGCAGCCAAGAACCGGGACTAGCGGCTACCGGGGAGCTGTTTTTT. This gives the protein CASSQEPGLAATGELFF. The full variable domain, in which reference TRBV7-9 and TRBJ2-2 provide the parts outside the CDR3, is DTGVSQNPRHKITKRGQNVTFRCDPISEHNRLYWYRQTLGQGPEFLTYFQNEAQLEKSRLLSDRFSAERPKGSFSTLEIQRTEQGDSAMYLCASSQEPGLAATGELFFGEGSRLTVL.

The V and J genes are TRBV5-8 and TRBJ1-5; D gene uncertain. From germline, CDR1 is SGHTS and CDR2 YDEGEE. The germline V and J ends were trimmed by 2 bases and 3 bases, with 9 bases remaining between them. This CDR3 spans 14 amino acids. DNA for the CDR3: TGTGCCAGCAGCTTTCCAGAGCACAATCAGCCCCAGCATTTT. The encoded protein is CASSFPEHNQPQHF.

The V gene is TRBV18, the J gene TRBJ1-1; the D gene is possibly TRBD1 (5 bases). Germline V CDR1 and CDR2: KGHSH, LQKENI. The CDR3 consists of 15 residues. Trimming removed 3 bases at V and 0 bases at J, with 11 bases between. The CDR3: CASSPGAQMNTEAFF. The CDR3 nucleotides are TGTGCCAGCTCACCTGGGGCACAGATGAACACTGAAGCTTTCTTT. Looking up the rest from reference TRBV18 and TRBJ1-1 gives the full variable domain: NAGVMQNPRHLVRRRGQEARLRCSPMKGHSHVYWYRQLPEEGLKFMVYLQKENIIDESGMPKERFSAEFPKEGPSILRIQQVVRGDSAAYFCASSPGAQMNTEAFFGQGTRLTVV.

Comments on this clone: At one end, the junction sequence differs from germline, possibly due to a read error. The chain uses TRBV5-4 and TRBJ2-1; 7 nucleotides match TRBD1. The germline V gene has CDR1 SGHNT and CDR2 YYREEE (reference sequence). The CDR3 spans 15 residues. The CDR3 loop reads CASSLADRSFNEQFF. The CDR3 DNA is TGTGCCAGCAGCTTGGCGGACAGGTCCTTCAATGAGCAGTTCTTC.

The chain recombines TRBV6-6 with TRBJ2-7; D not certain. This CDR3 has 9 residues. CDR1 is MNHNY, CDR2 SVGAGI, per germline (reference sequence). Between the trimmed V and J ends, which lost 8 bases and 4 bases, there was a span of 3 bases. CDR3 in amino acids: CASGYEQYF. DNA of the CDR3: TGTGCCAGCGGGTACGAGCAGTACTTC.

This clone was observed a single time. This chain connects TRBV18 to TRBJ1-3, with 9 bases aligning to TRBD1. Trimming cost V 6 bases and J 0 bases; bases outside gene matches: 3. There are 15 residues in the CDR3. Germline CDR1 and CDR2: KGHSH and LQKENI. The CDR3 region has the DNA TGTGCCAGCTCCGACAGGGGGAACTCTGGAAACACCATATATTTT. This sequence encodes CASSDRGNSGNTIYF.

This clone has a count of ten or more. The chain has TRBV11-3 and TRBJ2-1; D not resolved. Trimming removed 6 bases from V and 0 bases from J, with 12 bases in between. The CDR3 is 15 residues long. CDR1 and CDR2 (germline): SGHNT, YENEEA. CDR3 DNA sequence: TGTGCCAGCAGTCCCAGCAGGAGCTCCTACAATGAGCAGTTCTTC. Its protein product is CASSPSRSSYNEQFF.

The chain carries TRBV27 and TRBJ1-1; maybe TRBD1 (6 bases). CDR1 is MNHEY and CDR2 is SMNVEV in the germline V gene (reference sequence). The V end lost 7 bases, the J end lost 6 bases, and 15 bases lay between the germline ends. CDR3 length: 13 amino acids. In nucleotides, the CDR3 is TGTGCCAGCAATTCCCAGGGGAGCGCTGAAGCTTTCTTT. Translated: CASNSQGSAEAFF.

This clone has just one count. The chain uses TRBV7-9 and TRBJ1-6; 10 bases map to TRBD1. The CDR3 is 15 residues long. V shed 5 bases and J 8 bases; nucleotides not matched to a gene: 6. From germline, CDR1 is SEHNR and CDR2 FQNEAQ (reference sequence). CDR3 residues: CASSPQTGGDSPLHF. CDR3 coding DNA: TGTGCCAGCAGCCCTCAGACAGGGGGCGATTCACCCCTCCACTTT. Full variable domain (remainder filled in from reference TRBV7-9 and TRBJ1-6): DTGVSQNPRHKITKRGQNVTFRCDPISEHNRLYWYRQTLGQGPEFLTYFQNEAQLEKSRLLSDRFSAERPKGSFSTLEIQRTEQGDSAMYLCASSPQTGGDSPLHFGNGTRLTVT.

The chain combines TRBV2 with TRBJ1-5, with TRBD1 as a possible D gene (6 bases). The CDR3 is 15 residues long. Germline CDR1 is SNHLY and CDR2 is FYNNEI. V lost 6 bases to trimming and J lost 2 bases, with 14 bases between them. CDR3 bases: TGTGCCAGCAGAGCCGACAGGACCGGCAATCAGCCCCAGCATTTT. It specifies CASRADRTGNQPQHF.

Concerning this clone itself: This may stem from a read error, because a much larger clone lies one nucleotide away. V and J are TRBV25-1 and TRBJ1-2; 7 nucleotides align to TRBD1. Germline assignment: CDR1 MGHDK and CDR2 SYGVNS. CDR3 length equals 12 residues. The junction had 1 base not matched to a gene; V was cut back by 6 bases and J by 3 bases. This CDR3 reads CASRDRDYGYTF. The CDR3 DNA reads TGTGCCAGCAGAGACAGGGACTATGGCTACACCTTC.

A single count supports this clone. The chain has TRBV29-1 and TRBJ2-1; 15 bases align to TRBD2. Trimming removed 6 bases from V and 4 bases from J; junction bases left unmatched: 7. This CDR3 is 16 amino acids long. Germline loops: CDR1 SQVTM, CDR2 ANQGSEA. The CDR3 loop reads CSVLGTSGGKYNEQFF. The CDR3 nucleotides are TGCAGCGTCCTCGGGACTAGCGGGGGGAAATACAATGAGCAGTTCTTC.

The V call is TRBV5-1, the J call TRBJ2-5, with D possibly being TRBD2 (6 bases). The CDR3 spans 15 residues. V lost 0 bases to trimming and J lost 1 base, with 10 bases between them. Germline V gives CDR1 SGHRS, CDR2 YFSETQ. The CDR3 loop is CASSLEPSAQETQYF. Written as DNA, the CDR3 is TGCGCCAGCAGCTTGGAGCCTAGCGCCCAAGAGACCCAGTACTTC.

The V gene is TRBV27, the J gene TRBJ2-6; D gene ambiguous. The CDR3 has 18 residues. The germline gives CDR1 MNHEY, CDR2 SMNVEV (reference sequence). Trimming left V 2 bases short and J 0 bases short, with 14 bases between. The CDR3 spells CASSLNGGKSSGANVLTF. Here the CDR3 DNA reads TGTGCCAGCAGTTTAAACGGCGGTAAGAGCTCTGGGGCCAACGTCCTGACTTTC.

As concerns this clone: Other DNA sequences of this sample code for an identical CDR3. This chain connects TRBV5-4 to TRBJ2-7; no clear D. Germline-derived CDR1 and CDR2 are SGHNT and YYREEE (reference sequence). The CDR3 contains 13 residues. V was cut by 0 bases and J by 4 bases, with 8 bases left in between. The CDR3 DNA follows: TGTGCCAGCAGCTTGGGTGGCGGATACGAGCAGTACTTC. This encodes CASSLGGGYEQYF.

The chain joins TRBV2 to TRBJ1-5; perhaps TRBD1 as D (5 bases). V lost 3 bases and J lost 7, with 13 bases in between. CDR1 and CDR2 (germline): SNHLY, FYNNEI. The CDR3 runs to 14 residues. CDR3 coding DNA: TGTGCCAGCAGTGAGTCGGGACCGGAACAGCCCCAGCATTTT. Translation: CASSESGPEQPQHF.

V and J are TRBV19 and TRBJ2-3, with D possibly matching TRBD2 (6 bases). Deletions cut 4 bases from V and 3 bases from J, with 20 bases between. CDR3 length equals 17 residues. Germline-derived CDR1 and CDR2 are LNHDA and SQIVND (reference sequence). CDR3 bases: TGTGCCAGTAGTAAGCCCCGGGGACTGCCGGGGACAGATACGCAGTATTTT. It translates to CASSKPRGLPGTDTQYF.

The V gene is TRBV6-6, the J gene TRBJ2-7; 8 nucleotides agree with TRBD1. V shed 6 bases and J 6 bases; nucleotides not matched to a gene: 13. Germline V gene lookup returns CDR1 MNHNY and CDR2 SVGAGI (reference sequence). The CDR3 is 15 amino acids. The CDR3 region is CASSLDGQGSIEQYF. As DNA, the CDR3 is TGTGCCAGCAGCCTAGACGGACAGGGCTCCATCGAGCAGTACTTC.

The CDR3 loop is CASSLRDLGSGELFF. The CDR3, as DNA: TGTGCCAGCAGCTTGCGGGACCTCGGGAGCGGGGAGCTGTTTTTT. This rearrangement joins TRBV11-2 to TRBJ2-2, with TRBD2 as a possible D gene (6 bases). The CDR3 consists of 15 residues. Per germline, CDR1 SGHAT and CDR2 FQNNGV. The ends were cut back, 3 bases at V and 7 bases at J, with 15 bases in the middle.

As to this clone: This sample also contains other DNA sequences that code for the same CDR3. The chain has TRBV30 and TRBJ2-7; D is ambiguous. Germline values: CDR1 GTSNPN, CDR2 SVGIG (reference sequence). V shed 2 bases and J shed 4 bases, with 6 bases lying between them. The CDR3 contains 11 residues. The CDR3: CAWSRQYEQYF. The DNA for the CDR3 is TGTGCCTGGAGTAGGCAATACGAGCAGTACTTC.

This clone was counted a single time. For the CDR3, the DNA is TGTGCCTGGAGTGGGGAGGGTGCGGCTTTCTTT. Its protein is CAWSGEGAAFF. The V call is TRBV30, the J call TRBJ1-1; D is ambiguous. Germline V lookup: CDR1 GTSNPN, CDR2 SVGIG (reference sequence). Trimming removed 1 base at V and 11 bases at J, with 11 bases between. The CDR3 contains 11 residues.

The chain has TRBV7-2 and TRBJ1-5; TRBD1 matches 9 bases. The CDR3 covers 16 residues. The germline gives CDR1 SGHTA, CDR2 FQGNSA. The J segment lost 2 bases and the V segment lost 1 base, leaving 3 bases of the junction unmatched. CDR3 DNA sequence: TGTGCCAGCAGCTTAGACAGGGGGCGCGGCAATCAGCCCCAGCATTTT. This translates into CASSLDRGRGNQPQHF.

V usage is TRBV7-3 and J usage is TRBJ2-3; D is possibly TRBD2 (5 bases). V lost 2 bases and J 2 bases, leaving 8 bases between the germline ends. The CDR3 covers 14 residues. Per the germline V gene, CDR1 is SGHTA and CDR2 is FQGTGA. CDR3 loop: CASSLGSATDTQYF. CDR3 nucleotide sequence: TGTGCCAGCAGCTTAGGTAGCGCCACAGATACGCAGTATTTT. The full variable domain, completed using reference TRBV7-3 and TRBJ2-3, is GAGVSQTPSNKVTEKGKYVELRCDPISGHTALYWYRQSLGQGPEFLIYFQGTGAADDSGLPNDRFFAVRPEGSVSTLKIQRTERGDSAVYLCASSLGSATDTQYFGPGTRLTVL.

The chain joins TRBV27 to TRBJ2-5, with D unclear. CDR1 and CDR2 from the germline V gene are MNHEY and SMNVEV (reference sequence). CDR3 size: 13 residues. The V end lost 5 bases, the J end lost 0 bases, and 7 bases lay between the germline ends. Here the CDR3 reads CASSPRDQETQYF. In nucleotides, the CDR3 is TGTGCCAGCAGTCCGCGAGACCAAGAGACCCAGTACTTC.

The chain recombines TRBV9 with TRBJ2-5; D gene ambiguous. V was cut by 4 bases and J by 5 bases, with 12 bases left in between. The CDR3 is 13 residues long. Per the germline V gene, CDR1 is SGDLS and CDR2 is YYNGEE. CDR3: CASSPRAGETQYF. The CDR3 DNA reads TGTGCCAGCAGCCCCCGTGCCGGGGAGACCCAGTACTTC.

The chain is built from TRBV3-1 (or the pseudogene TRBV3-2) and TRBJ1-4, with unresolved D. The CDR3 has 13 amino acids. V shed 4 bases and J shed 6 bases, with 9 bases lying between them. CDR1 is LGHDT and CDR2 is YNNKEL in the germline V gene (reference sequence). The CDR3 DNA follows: TGTGCCAGCAGCCGTGACGGTCATGAAAAACTGTTTTTT. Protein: CASSRDGHEKLFF.

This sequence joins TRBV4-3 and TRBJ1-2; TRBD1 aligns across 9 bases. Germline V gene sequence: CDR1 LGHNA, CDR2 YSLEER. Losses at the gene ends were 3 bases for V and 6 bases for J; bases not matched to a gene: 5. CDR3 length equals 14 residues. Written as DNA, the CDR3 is TGCGCCAGCAGCCATGGGGGGACAGGGAATGGCTACACCTTC. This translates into CASSHGGTGNGYTF.